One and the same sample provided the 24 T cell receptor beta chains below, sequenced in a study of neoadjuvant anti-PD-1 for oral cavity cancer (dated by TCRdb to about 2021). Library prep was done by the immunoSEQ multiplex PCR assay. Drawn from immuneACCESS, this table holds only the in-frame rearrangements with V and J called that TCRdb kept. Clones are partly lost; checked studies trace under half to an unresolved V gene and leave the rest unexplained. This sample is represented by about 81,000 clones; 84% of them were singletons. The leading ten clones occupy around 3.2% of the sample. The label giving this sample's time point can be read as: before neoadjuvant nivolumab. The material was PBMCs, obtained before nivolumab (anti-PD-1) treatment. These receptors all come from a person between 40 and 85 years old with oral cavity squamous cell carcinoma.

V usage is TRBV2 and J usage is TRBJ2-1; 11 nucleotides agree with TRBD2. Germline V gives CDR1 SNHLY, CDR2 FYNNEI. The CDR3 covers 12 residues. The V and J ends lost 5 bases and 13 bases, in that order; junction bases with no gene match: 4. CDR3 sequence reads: CASSLGLADQFF. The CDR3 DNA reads TGTGCCAGCAGTCTGGGACTAGCGGACCAGTTCTTC.

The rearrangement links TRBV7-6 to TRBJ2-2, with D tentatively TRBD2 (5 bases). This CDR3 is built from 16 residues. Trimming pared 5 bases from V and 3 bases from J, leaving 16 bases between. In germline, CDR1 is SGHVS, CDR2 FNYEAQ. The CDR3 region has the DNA TGTGCCAGCAGCCCCCGGGGAGCGGAGTACACCGGGGAGCTGTTTTTT. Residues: CASSPRGAEYTGELFF.

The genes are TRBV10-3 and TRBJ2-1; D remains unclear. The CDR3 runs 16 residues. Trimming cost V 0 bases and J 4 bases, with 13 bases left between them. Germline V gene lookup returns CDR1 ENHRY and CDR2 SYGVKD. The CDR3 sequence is CAISESSGTVYNEQFF. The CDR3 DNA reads TGTGCCATCAGTGAGTCCTCCGGAACAGTGTACAATGAGCAGTTCTTC.

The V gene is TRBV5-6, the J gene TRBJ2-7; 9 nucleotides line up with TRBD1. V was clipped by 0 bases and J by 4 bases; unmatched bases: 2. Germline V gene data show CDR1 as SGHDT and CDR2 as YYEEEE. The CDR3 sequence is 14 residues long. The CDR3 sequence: CASSLGQGGYEQYF. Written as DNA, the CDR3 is TGTGCCAGCAGCTTGGGACAGGGGGGTTACGAGCAGTACTTC.

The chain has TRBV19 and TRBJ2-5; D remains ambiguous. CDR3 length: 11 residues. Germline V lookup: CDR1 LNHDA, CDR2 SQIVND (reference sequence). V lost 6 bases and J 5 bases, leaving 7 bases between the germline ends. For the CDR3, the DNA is TGTGCCAGTAGGGAGTCGGAGACCCAGTACTTC. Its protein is CASRESETQYF.

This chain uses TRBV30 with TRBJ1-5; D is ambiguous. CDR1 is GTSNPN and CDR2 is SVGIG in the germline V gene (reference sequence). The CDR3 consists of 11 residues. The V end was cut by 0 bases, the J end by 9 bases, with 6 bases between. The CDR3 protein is CAWSVRGPQHF. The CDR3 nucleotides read TGTGCCTGGAGTGTACGGGGGCCCCAGCATTTT.

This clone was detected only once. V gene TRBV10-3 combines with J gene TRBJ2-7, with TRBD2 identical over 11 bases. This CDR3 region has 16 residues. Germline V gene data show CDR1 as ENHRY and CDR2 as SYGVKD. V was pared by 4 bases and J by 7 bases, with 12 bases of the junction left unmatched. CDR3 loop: CAISGTTSGAFAEQYF. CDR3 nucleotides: TGTGCCATCAGTGGGACGACTAGCGGGGCTTTTGCGGAGCAGTACTTC.

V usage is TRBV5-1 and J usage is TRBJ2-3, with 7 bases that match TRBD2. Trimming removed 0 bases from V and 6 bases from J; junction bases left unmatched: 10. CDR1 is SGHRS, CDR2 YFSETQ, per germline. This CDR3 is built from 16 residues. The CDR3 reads CASSLAGGSVSDTQYF. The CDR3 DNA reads TGCGCCAGCAGCTTGGCCGGCGGGAGTGTGAGCGATACGCAGTATTTT.

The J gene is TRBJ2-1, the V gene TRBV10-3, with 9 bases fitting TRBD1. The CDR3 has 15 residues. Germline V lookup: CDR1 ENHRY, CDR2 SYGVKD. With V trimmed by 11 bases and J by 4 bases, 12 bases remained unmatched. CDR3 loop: CAASKQGAGYNEQFF. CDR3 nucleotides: TGTGCCGCTTCTAAACAGGGGGCAGGGTACAATGAGCAGTTCTTC.

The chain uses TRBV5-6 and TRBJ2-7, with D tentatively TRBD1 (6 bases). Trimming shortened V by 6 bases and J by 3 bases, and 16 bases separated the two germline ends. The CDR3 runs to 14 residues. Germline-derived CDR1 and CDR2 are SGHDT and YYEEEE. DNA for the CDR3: TGTGCCAGCAAGTTTTCCGGGACAAACTACGAGCAGTACTTC. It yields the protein CASKFSGTNYEQYF.

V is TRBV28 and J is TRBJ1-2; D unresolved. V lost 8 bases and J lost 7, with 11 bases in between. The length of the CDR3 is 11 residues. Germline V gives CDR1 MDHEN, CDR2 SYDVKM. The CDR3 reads CASGRAGGYTF. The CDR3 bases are TGTGCCAGCGGCCGAGCGGGTGGCTACACCTTC.

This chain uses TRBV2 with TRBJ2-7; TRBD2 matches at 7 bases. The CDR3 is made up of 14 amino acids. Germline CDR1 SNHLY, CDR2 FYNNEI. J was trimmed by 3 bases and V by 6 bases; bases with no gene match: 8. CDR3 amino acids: CASRSAGLGYEQYF. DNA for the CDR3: TGTGCCAGCAGATCAGCGGGATTGGGCTACGAGCAGTACTTC.

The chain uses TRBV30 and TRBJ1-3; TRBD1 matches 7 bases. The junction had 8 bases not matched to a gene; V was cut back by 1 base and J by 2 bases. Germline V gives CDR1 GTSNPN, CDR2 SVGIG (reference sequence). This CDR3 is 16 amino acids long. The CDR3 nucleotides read TGTGCCTGGAGTGAGACAGGGAGATGGCCTGGAAACACCATATATTTT. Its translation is CAWSETGRWPGNTIYF. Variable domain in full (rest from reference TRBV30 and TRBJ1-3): SQTIHQWPATLVQPVGSPLSLECTVEGTSNPNLYWYRQAAGRGLQLLFYSVGIGQISSEVPQNLSASRPQDRQFILSSKKLLLSDSGFYLCAWSETGRWPGNTIYFGEGSWLTVV.

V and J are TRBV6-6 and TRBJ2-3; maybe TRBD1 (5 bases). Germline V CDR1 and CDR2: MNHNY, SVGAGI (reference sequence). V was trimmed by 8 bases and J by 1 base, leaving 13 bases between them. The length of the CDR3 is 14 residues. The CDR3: CASGFGAGTDTQYF. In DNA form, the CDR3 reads TGTGCCAGCGGCTTTGGGGCGGGCACAGATACGCAGTATTTT.

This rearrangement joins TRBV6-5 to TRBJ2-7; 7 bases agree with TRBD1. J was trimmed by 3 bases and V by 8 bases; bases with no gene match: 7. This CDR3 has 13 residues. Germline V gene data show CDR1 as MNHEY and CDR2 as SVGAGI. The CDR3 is CASRDSPVYEQYF. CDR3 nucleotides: TGTGCCAGCCGGGACAGCCCTGTCTACGAGCAGTACTTC.

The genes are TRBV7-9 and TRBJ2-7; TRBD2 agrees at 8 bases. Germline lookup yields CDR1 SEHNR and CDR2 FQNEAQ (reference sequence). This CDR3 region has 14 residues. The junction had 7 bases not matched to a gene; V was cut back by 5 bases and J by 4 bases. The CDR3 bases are TGTGCCAGCAGCCCCGGGACTAGGGATTACGAGCAGTACTTC. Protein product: CASSPGTRDYEQYF. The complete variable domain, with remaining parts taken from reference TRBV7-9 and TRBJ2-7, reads DTGVSQNPRHKITKRGQNVTFRCDPISEHNRLYWYRQTLGQGPEFLTYFQNEAQLEKSRLLSDRFSAERPKGSFSTLEIQRTEQGDSAMYLCASSPGTRDYEQYFGPGTRLTVT.

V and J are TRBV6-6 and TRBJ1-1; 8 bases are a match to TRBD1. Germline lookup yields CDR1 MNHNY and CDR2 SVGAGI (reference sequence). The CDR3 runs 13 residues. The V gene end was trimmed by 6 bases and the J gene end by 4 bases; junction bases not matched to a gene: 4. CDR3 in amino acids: CASSGTGGTEAFF. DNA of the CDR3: TGTGCCAGCAGCGGTACAGGGGGCACTGAAGCTTTCTTT.

The DNA for the CDR3 is TGTGCCAGCAGCTTAGCCCCCAACTCCTTTGAGCAGTTCTTC. As protein: CASSLAPNSFEQFF. V gene TRBV11-2 combines with J gene TRBJ2-1, with D hard to call. The CDR3 contains 14 residues. V was pared by 1 base and J by 9 bases, with 13 bases between. Germline V gene lookup returns CDR1 SGHAT and CDR2 FQNNGV.

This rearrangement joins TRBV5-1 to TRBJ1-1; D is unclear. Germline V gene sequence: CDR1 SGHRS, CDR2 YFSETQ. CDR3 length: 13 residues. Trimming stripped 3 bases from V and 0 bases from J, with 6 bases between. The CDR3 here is CASSSNMNTEAFF. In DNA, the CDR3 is TGCGCCAGCAGCTCAAACATGAACACTGAAGCTTTCTTT.

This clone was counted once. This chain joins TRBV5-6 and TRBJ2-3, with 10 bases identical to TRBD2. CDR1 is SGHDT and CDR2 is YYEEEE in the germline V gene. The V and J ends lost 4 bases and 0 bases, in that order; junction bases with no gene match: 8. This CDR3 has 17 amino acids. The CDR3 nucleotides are TGTGCCAGCAGCACTCTGACTAGCGGGTCTAGCACAGATACGCAGTATTTT. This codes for CASSTLTSGSSTDTQYF. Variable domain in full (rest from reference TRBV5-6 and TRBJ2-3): DAGVTQSPTHLIKTRGQQVTLRCSPKSGHDTVSWYQQALGQGPQFIFQYYEEEERQRGNFPDRFSGHQFPNYSSELNVNALLLGDSALYLCASSTLTSGSSTDTQYFGPGTRLTVL.

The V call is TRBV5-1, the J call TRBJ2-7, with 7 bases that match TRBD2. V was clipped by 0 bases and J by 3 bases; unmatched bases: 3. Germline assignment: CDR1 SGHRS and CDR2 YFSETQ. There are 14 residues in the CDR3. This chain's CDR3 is CASSLAGGLYEQYF. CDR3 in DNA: TGCGCCAGCAGCTTGGCGGGAGGTCTCTACGAGCAGTACTTC.

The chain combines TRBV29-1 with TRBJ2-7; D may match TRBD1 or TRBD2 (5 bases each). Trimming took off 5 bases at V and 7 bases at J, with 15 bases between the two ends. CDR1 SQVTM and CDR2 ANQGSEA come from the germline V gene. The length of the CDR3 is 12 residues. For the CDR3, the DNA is TGCAGCGTTACTCCGGGACCTAAGGAGCAGTACTTC. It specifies CSVTPGPKEQYF.

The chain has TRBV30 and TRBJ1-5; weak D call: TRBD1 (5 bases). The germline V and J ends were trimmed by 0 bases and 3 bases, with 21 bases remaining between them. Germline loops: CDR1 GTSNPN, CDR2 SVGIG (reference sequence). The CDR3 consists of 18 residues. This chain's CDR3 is CAWSVGRTMGQDNQPQHF. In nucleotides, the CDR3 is TGTGCCTGGAGTGTAGGCCGAACTATGGGGCAGGACAATCAGCCCCAGCATTTT.

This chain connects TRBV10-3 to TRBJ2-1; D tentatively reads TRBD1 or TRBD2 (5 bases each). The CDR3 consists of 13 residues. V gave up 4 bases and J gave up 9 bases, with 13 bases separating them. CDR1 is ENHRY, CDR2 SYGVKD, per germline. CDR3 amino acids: CAISAGTLGEQFF. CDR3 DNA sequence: TGTGCCATCAGTGCAGGGACCCTCGGTGAGCAGTTCTTC.